A selection of T cell receptor beta chains follows, all from one sample in a study of cytomegalovirus exposure and HLA in healthy donors. Sequenced by immunoSEQ multiplex PCR; TCRdb stores in-frame clones only, minus some. The sample carries around 150,000 clones, around 80% recorded once. The sample was PBMCs. Receptors were obtained from a girl aged 10 to 17 in good health and CMV-seropositive. Both conserved end residues are trimmed from each CDR3. Clone size appears in some rows only: once, few, many, or a class for an expanded clone.

J gene	V gene	clone size	CDR3 protein
TRBJ2-7	TRBV10-1	.	ASSPGSYEQY
TRBJ2-5	TRBV4-1	.	ASSQAPQVGGETQY
TRBJ1-1	TRBV6-1	.	ASSEVGGRTEAF
TRBJ1-1	TRBV29-1	.	SVEDGTGNTEAF
TRBJ1-2	TRBV29-1	.	SGWGDRDGVNYGYT
TRBJ2-7	TRBV7-2	once	ASSLTPGLMEQY
TRBJ2-7	TRBV29-1	.	SVEVWGRAYEQY
TRBJ2-1	TRBV19	.	ASRGAGSTSYNEQF
TRBJ1-5	TRBV2	.	ASSLQGRNQPQH
TRBJ1-2	TRBV29-1	.	SARGNYGYT
TRBJ2-5	TRBV9	.	ASSVGGAQETQY
TRBJ1-1	TRBV7-2	.	ASSRPKGGPNPEAF
TRBJ2-5	TRBV5-1	.	ASSPGLAGFLETQY
TRBJ1-4	TRBV5-1	once	ASSLGGTGIEKLF
TRBJ1-5	TRBV19	.	ASSTLRGPNQPQH
TRBJ1-3	TRBV19	.	ASSPRQTGNTIY
TRBJ1-5	TRBV6-5	.	ASSHRGFNQPQH
TRBJ2-5	TRBV5-1	once	ASRGSGGAKTQY
TRBJ2-3	TRBV7-2	.	ASSKKDLPDTQY
TRBJ1-3	TRBV27	once	ASSSASDSATIY
TRBJ1-5	TRBV6-5	few	ASRSTVGEPQH
TRBJ2-5	TRBV5-1	.	ASSLGGGFQETQY
TRBJ2-7	TRBV23-1	.	ASSQSPRSSGRGYEQY
TRBJ2-1	TRBV18	.	ASSLQGANEQF
TRBJ1-5	TRBV28	once	ASSLLGDRFEGNQPQH
TRBJ2-7	TRBV5-1	.	ASSLAGDTSYEQY
TRBJ1-3	TRBV7-9	.	ASIDTSGNTIY
TRBJ1-2	TRBV2	once	ASSAQGVSYGYT
TRBJ2-1	TRBV27	few	ASSLSASGRDNEQF
TRBJ2-1	TRBV7-9	few	ASSEGPNEQF
TRBJ2-5	TRBV6-5	few	ASRGDRGRLETQY
TRBJ1-2	TRBV4-1	.	ASSNVPGVISPGYT
TRBJ2-2	TRBV11-3	.	ASSPREEGTGELF
TRBJ1-6	TRBV6-5	.	ASSYGTGINSPLH
TRBJ1-5	TRBV9	once	ASSAGTGDNQPQH
TRBJ1-2	TRBV7-9	.	ASRDDLSGQASHKDT
TRBJ1-1	TRBV4-1	.	ASIHQGQAF
TRBJ2-1	TRBV7-2	.	ASSLTGGNEQF
TRBJ1-4	TRBV27	.	ASRKLGREKLF
TRBJ2-2	TRBV7-9	once	ASSSQLDPPGGHTGELF
TRBJ1-3	TRBV9	once	ASREDGSSGNTIY
TRBJ2-7	TRBV4-1	few	ASSQSRSYEQY
TRBJ2-3	TRBV10-3	.	AISESTPSTSTQY
TRBJ1-2	TRBV5-1	.	ASSPRWAYGYT
TRBJ2-1	TRBV2	.	ASSPERAGGLNEQF
TRBJ1-2	TRBV10-3	.	AIEDSYGYT
TRBJ2-1	TRBV4-1	.	ASSQSQGNSYNEQF
TRBJ2-5	TRBV28	.	ASRVRISRVPETQY